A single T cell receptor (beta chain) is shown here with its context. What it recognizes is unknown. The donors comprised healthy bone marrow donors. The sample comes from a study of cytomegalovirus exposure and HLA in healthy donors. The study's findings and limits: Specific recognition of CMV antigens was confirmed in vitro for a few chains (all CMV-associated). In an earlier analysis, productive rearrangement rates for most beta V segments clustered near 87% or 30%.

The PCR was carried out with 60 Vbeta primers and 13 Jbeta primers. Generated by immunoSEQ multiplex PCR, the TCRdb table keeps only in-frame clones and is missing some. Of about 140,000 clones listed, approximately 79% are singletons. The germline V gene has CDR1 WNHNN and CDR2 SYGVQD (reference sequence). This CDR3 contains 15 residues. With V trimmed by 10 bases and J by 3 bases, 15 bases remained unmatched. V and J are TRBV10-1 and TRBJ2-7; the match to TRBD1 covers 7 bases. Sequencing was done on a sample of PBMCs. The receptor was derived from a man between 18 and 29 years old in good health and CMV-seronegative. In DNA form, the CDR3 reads TGCGCCACCCAGTACGGGACAGATTATGACTACGAGCAGTACTTC. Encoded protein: CATQYGTDYDYEQYF.